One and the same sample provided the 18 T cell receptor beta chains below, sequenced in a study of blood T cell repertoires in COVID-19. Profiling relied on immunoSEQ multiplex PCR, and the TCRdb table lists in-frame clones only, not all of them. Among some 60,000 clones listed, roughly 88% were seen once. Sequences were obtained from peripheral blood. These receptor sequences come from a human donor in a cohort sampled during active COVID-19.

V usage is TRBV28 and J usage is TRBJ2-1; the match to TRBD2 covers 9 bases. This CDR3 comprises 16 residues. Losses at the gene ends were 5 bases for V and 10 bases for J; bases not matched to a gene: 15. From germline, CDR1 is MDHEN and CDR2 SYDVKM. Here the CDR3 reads CASSEIQRGRAREQFF. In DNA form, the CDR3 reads TGTGCCAGCAGTGAAATCCAACGCGGGAGGGCCCGCGAGCAGTTCTTC.

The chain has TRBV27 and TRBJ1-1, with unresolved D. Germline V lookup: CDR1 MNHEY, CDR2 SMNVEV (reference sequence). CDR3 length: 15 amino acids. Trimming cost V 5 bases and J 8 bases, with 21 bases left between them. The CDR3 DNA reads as TGTGCCAGCAGTCCCGGGGATCGGGCGCTTTTAGAAGCTTTCTTT. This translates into CASSPGDRALLEAFF.

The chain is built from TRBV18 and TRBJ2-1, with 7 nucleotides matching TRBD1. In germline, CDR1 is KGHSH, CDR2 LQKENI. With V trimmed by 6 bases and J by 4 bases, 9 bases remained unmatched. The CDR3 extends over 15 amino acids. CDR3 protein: CASSPRQGGYNEQFF. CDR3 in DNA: TGTGCCAGCTCCCCCCGACAGGGTGGTTACAATGAGCAGTTCTTC.

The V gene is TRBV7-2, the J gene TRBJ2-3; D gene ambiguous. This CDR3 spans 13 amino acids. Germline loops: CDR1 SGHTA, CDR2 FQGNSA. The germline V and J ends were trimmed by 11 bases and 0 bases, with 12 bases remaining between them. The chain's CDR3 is CAVGETSTDTQYF. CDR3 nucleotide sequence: TGTGCCGTCGGCGAGACTAGCACAGATACGCAGTATTTT. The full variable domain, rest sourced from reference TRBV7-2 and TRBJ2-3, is GAGVSQSPSNKVTEKGKDVELRCDPISGHTALYWYRQSLGQGLEFLIYFQGNSAPDKSGLPSDRFSAERTGGSVSTLTIQRTQQEDSAVYLCAVGETSTDTQYFGPGTRLTVL.

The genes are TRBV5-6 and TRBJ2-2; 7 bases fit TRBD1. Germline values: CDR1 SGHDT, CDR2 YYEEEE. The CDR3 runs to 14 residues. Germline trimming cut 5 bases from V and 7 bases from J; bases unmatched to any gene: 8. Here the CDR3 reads CASRYSTGIGELFF. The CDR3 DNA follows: TGTGCCAGCAGATACTCGACAGGGATCGGGGAGCTGTTTTTT. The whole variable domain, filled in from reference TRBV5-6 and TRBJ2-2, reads DAGVTQSPTHLIKTRGQQVTLRCSPKSGHDTVSWYQQALGQGPQFIFQYYEEEERQRGNFPDRFSGHQFPNYSSELNVNALLLGDSALYLCASRYSTGIGELFFGEGSRLTVL.

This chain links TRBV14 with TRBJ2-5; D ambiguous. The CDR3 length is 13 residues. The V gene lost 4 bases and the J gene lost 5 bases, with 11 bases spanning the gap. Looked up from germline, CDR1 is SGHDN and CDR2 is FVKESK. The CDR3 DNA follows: TGTGCCAGCAGCCCCCTTTCGTCGGAGACCCAGTACTTC. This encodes CASSPLSSETQYF.

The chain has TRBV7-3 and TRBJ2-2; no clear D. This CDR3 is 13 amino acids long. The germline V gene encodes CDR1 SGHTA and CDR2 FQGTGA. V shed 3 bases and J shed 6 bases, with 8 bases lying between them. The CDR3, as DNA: TGTGCCAGCAGCTTCGACAAGTCCGGGGAGCTGTTTTTT. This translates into CASSFDKSGELFF.

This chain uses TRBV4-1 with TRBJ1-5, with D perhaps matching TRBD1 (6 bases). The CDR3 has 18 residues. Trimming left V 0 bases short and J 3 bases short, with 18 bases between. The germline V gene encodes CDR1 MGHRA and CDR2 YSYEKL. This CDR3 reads CASSQEFKQGILNQPQHF. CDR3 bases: TGCGCCAGCAGCCAAGAATTTAAGCAGGGGATACTCAATCAGCCCCAGCATTTT.

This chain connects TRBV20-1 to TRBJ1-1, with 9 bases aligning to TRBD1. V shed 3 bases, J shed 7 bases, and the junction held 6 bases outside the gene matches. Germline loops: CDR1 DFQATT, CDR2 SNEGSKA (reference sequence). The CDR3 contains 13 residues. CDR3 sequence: CSASTGGAGEAFF. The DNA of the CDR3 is TGCAGTGCTAGTACAGGGGGCGCGGGTGAAGCTTTCTTT.

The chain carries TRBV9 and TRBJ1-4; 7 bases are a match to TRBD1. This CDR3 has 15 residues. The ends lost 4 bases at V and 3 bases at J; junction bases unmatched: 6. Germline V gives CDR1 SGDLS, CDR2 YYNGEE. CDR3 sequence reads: CASSPHGQANEKLFF. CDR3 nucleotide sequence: TGTGCCAGCAGCCCACATGGACAGGCTAATGAAAAACTGTTTTTT.

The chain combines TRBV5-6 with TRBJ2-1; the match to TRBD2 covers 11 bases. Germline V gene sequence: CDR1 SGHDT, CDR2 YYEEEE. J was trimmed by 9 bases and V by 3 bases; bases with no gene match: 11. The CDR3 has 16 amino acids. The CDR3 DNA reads TGTGCCAGCAGCTATATTAGCGGGAGGGCTTGGGCTGAGCAGTTCTTC. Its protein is CASSYISGRAWAEQFF.

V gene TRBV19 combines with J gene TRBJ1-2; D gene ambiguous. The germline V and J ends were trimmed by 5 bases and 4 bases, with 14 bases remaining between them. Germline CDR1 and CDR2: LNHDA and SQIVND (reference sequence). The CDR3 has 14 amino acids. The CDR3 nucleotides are TGTGCCAGTAGTGTTCAAAGAGGGAGCTATGGCTACACCTTC. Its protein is CASSVQRGSYGYTF.

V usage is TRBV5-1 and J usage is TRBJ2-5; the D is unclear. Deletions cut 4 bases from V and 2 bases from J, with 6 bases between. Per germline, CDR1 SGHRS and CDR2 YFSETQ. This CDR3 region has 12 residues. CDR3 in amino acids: CASSRAQETQYF. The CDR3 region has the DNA TGCGCCAGCAGCCGCGCTCAAGAGACCCAGTACTTC. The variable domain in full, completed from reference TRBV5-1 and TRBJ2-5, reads KAGVTQTPRYLIKTRGQQVTLSCSPISGHRSVSWYQQTPGQGLQFLFEYFSETQRNKGNFPGRFSGRQFSNSRSEMNVSTLELGDSALYLCASSRAQETQYFGPGTRLLVL.

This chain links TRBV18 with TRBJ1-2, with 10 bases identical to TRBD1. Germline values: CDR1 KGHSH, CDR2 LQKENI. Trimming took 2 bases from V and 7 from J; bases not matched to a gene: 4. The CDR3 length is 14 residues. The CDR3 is CASSPTGQGSGYTF. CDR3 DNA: TGTGCCAGCTCACCAACGGGACAGGGGAGTGGCTACACCTTC. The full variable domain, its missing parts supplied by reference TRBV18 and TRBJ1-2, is NAGVMQNPRHLVRRRGQEARLRCSPMKGHSHVYWYRQLPEEGLKFMVYLQKENIIDESGMPKERFSAEFPKEGPSILRIQQVVRGDSAAYFCASSPTGQGSGYTFGSGTRLTVV.

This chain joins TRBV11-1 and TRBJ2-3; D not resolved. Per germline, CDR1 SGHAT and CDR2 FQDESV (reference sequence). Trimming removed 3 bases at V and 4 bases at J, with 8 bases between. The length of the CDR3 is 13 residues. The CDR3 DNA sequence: TGTGCCAGCAGCTTCTTAGAGTCAGATACGCAGTATTTT. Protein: CASSFLESDTQYF.

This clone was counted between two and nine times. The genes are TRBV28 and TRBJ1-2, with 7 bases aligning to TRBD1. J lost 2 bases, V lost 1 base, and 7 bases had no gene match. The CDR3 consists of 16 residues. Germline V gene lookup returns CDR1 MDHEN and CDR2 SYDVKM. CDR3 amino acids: CASSLSGGGRNYGYTF. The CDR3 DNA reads TGTGCCAGCAGTTTATCGGGAGGGGGCCGGAACTATGGCTACACCTTC.

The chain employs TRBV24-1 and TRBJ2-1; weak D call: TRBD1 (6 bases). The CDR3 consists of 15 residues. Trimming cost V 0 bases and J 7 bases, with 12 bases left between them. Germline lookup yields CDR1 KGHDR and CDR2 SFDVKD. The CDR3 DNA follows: TGTGCCACCAGTGATTTGGAGACAGGTAGGAATGAGCAGTTCTTC. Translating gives CATSDLETGRNEQFF.

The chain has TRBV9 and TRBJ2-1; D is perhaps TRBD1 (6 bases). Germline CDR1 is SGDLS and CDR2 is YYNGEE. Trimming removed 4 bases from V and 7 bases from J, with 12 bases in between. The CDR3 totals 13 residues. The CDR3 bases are TGTGCCAGCAGCAGACAGGTTTCGAATGAGCAGTTCTTC. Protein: CASSRQVSNEQFF.